The 19 T cell receptor beta chains below all came from one sample that was sequenced in a study of cytomegalovirus exposure and HLA in healthy donors. The study ran its PCR with 60 Vbeta and 13 Jbeta primers. The protocol was immunoSEQ multiplex PCR, while the TCRdb copy is restricted to in-frame clones and leaves out a portion. The top ten clones hold around 12% of a sample with about 73,000 clones, around 75% of them seen once. Sample: PBMCs. The receptors here all came from a man in his 70s in good health and CMV-seronegative.

This chain joins TRBV5-4 and TRBJ1-2; TRBD1 aligns across 8 bases. Germline CDR1 is SGHNT and CDR2 is YYREEE (reference sequence). After removal of 4 bases from V and 4 bases from J, the junction contained 3 bases not matched to a gene. CDR3 length equals 13 residues. The CDR3 protein is CASSQTGVYGYTF. The CDR3 nucleotides read TGTGCCAGCAGCCAGACAGGGGTCTATGGCTACACCTTC. Variable domain in full (rest from reference TRBV5-4 and TRBJ1-2): ETGVTQSPTHLIKTRGQQVTLRCSSQSGHNTVSWYQQALGQGPQFIFQYYREEENGRGNFPPRFSGLQFPNYSSELNVNALELDDSALYLCASSQTGVYGYTFGSGTRLTVV.

The chain joins TRBV19 to TRBJ2-5, with 15 bases aligning to TRBD2. Germline assignment: CDR1 LNHDA and CDR2 SQIVND (reference sequence). V gave up 10 bases and J gave up 4 bases; unmatched junction bases: 7. CDR3 length: 15 residues. CDR3 DNA: TGTGCCACGTCGCCGGGACTAGCGGGAGGAGAGACCCAGTACTTC. It codes for CATSPGLAGGETQYF.

The chain joins TRBV9 to TRBJ1-1, with no clear D. Trimming took 3 bases from V and 3 from J, leaving 12 bases between them. Germline V CDR1 and CDR2: SGDLS, YYNGEE. The CDR3 contains 14 residues. The CDR3: CASSARVWDTEAFF. CDR3 in DNA: TGTGCCAGCAGCGCGCGGGTATGGGACACTGAAGCTTTCTTT.

The CDR3 coding sequence is TGCGCCAGCAGCGGAGGAGTAAGCCCCTACGAGCAGTACTTC. Translated, it gives CASSGGVSPYEQYF. The chain employs TRBV5-1 and TRBJ2-7; D perhaps matches TRBD2 (5 bases). V shed 4 bases and J shed 2 bases, with 13 bases lying between them. This CDR3 comprises 14 residues. Germline values: CDR1 SGHRS, CDR2 YFSETQ.

This chain's CDR3 is CASTLIAGVGNEQFF. In DNA, the CDR3 is TGTGCCAGCACCCTCATAGCGGGAGTGGGCAATGAGCAGTTCTTC. The genes are TRBV27 and TRBJ2-1; 9 positions match TRBD2. Germline V lookup: CDR1 MNHEY, CDR2 SMNVEV (reference sequence). V shed 7 bases and J 6 bases; nucleotides not matched to a gene: 10. This CDR3 is 15 amino acids long.

This clone turned up a few times. The V and J genes are TRBV11-2 and TRBJ2-3, with D possibly matching TRBD1 (5 bases). CDR1 and CDR2 (germline): SGHAT, FQNNGV. The V end lost 8 bases, the J end lost 4 bases, and 16 bases lay between the germline ends. The CDR3 length is 14 residues. CDR3 DNA sequence: TGTGCCAGCCAAGGGGTCACGGCGGCAGATACGCAGTATTTT. Its protein is CASQGVTAADTQYF.

CDR3 DNA: TGCGCCAGCAGCCAAGAGGCCCTCACTAGCTTCGTTTACAATGAGCAGTTCTTC. It specifies CASSQEALTSFVYNEQFF. The chain employs TRBV4-1 and TRBJ2-1; weak D call: TRBD2 (6 bases). Germline loops: CDR1 MGHRA, CDR2 YSYEKL. The CDR3 extends over 18 amino acids. With 0 bases removed from V and 4 bases from J, the gap between germline ends came to 19 bases.

This clone was seen a few times. V is TRBV28 and J is TRBJ2-3, with D perhaps matching TRBD2 (6 bases). V lost 6 bases to trimming and J lost 3 bases, with 19 bases between them. Looked up from germline, CDR1 is MDHEN and CDR2 is SYDVKM. This CDR3 contains 16 residues. The CDR3, as DNA: TGTGCCAGCAGCCCCGGGAGAGGTTTGGTTACAGATACGCAGTATTTT. It is translated as CASSPGRGLVTDTQYF.

The chain employs TRBV9 and TRBJ1-1; D perhaps matches TRBD1 (6 bases). This CDR3 contains 15 residues. CDR1 and CDR2 from the germline V gene are SGDLS and YYNGEE. V lost 3 bases and J lost 4, with 16 bases in between. CDR3 bases: TGTGCCAGCAGCGCGACTCAGGGAGGGGGCACTGAAGCTTTCTTT. Protein sequence: CASSATQGGGTEAFF. Based on the CDR3 plus reference TRBV9 and TRBJ1-1, the full variable domain is DSGVTQTPKHLITATGQRVTLRCSPRSGDLSVYWYQQSLDQGLQFLIQYYNGEERAKGNILERFSAQQFPDLHSELNLSSLELGDSALYFCASSATQGGGTEAFFGQGTRLTVV.

The chain's CDR3 is CASSLFGGSTDTQYF. The CDR3 nucleotides read TGTGCCAGCAGCTTATTTGGCGGGAGCACAGATACGCAGTATTTT. The chain has TRBV13 and TRBJ2-3, with a possible D match to TRBD2 (5 bases). V was shortened by 2 bases and J by 0 bases, with 9 bases between the two germline ends. Germline V lookup: CDR1 PRHDT, CDR2 FYEKMQ (reference sequence). CDR3 length equals 15 residues.

V usage is TRBV7-9 and J usage is TRBJ1-5, with D possibly being TRBD1 (5 bases). This CDR3 comprises 16 residues. V was pared by 1 base and J by 0 bases, with 10 bases between. Looked up from germline, CDR1 is SEHNR and CDR2 is FQNEAQ (reference sequence). CDR3 in DNA: TGTGCCAGCAGCTTAGGAGACAGTTATAGCAATCAGCCCCAGCATTTT. This gives the protein CASSLGDSYSNQPQHF. Full variable domain (remainder filled in from reference TRBV7-9 and TRBJ1-5): DTGVSQNPRHKITKRGQNVTFRCDPISEHNRLYWYRQTLGQGPEFLTYFQNEAQLEKSRLLSDRFSAERPKGSFSTLEIQRTEQGDSAMYLCASSLGDSYSNQPQHFGDGTRLSIL.

This chain joins TRBV7-2 and TRBJ1-6; 8 bases line up with TRBD1. The length of the CDR3 is 16 residues. Trimming took 5 bases from V and 11 from J; bases not matched to a gene: 14. Germline loops: CDR1 SGHTA, CDR2 FQGNSA. The CDR3 spells CASSPWTGNPETPLHF. The CDR3 nucleotides are TGTGCCAGCAGCCCGTGGACAGGGAATCCAGAGACACCCCTCCACTTT.

The chain joins TRBV5-4 to TRBJ2-1; 9 bases agree with TRBD2. From germline, CDR1 is SGHNT and CDR2 YYREEE (reference sequence). The CDR3 runs 15 residues. V dropped 1 base and J dropped 6; count of bases not matched to a gene: 5. The chain's CDR3 is CASSLRAGGPNEQFF. CDR3 DNA sequence: TGTGCCAGCAGCTTGAGGGCGGGGGGGCCCAATGAGCAGTTCTTC. Full variable domain (outside the CDR3, taken from reference TRBV5-4 and TRBJ2-1): ETGVTQSPTHLIKTRGQQVTLRCSSQSGHNTVSWYQQALGQGPQFIFQYYREEENGRGNFPPRFSGLQFPNYSSELNVNALELDDSALYLCASSLRAGGPNEQFFGPGTRLTVL.

This rearrangement joins TRBV9 to TRBJ1-1; D is uncertain. Germline CDR1 is SGDLS and CDR2 is YYNGEE. The CDR3 has 14 amino acids. The V and J ends lost 0 bases and 1 base respectively, with 7 bases between them. In DNA form, the CDR3 reads TGTGCCAGCAGCGTAGAGGCAGGGAACACTGAAGCTTTCTTT. This sequence encodes CASSVEAGNTEAFF. Combining the CDR3 with reference TRBV9 and TRBJ1-1 gives the whole variable domain DSGVTQTPKHLITATGQRVTLRCSPRSGDLSVYWYQQSLDQGLQFLIQYYNGEERAKGNILERFSAQQFPDLHSELNLSSLELGDSALYFCASSVEAGNTEAFFGQGTRLTVV.

A remark on this clone: The junction does not match germline at one end; this may be a read error. This same CDR3 is encoded by further DNA sequences in the sample. This rearrangement joins TRBV7-2 to TRBJ2-7, with a weak D call TRBD1 (6 bases). The CDR3 has 14 residues. CDR1 and CDR2 from the germline V gene are SGHTA and FQGNSA. CDR3 nucleotides: TGCGCCAGCAGCTTACGGACAGTGTCCTACGAGCAGTACTTC. Translated: CASSLRTVSYEQYF.

The rearrangement links TRBV5-8 to TRBJ2-1, with 13 positions matching TRBD2. With 4 bases clipped from V and 8 bases from J, the junction kept 12 bases outside the gene matches. CDR1 SGHTS and CDR2 YDEGEE come from the germline V gene. The CDR3 extends over 17 amino acids. The DNA of the CDR3 is TGTGCCAGCAGCCGGCGGGGGACTAGCGGGATCGGTCATGAGCAGTTCTTC. Translated, it gives CASSRRGTSGIGHEQFF.

The chain couples TRBV7-2 to TRBJ2-5, with 9 bases identical to TRBD1. Trimming cost V 1 base and J 8 bases; bases outside gene matches: 8. Germline CDR1 is SGHTA and CDR2 is FQGNSA. The CDR3 is 15 amino acids. CDR3: CASSLGRGTGTTQYF. The CDR3 DNA follows: TGTGCCAGCAGCTTAGGTCGAGGGACAGGGACAACCCAGTACTTC.

This clone has more than one count but fewer than ten. The chain links TRBV14 to TRBJ2-1; 9 bases align to TRBD2. CDR1 SGHDN and CDR2 FVKESK come from the germline V gene. The CDR3 is 19 amino acids. J was trimmed by 7 bases and V by 4 bases; bases with no gene match: 20. CDR3 in amino acids: CASSRGGLAGIRGNNEQFF. Written as DNA, the CDR3 is TGTGCCAGCAGCCGGGGGGGACTAGCAGGCATACGTGGCAATAATGAGCAGTTCTTC.

This clone has a handful of counts. The genes are TRBV7-6 and TRBJ1-4; no clear D gene. The CDR3 has 14 amino acids. Germline CDR1 reads SGHVS; CDR2 reads FNYEAQ. V lost 5 bases and J lost 8, with 15 bases in between. The CDR3 nucleotides are TGTGCCAGCAGCCGGGCCTCAGCGGGGGAAAAACTGTTTTTT. Its protein is CASSRASAGEKLFF.